This paragraph reports one TCR beta chain. Its antigen is undetermined. PCR employed 60 Vbeta and 13 Jbeta primers. Authors' methods: Around 80 million unique TCR beta chains, approximately 11 million of them shared, were counted by a later analysis. Profiling relied on immunoSEQ multiplex PCR, and the TCRdb table lists in-frame clones only, not all of them. V, J and clone size were drawn from that table, and D and trimming were deduced from the DNA. The sample includes approximately 170,000 clones, about 80% of them seen just once. The data are from a study of cytomegalovirus exposure and HLA in healthy donors. V was shortened by 2 bases and J by 2 bases, with 6 bases between the two germline ends. CDR3 length: 13 residues. In germline, CDR1 is KGHSH, CDR2 LQKENI. Study outcomes and limitations: Within the data, a cluster of highly shared sequence variants was likely a sequencing artifact.

This clonotype was sampled from a woman between 50 and 59 years old in good health and CMV-seronegative. Sequencing was done on a sample of PBMCs. V gene TRBV18 combines with J gene TRBJ2-5; D gene ambiguous. CDR3 sequence: CASSPNTQETQYF. CDR3 coding DNA: TGTGCCAGCTCACCAAACACGCAAGAGACCCAGTACTTC.